The T cell receptor beta chain described here comes from a study of cytomegalovirus exposure and HLA in healthy donors. Study-level points and caveats: In vitro testing confirmed a few CMV-associated chains as specific for CMV antigens.

The CDR3 is 14 amino acids. With 4 bases clipped from V and 9 bases from J, the junction kept 6 bases outside the gene matches. From germline, CDR1 is MNHNS and CDR2 SASEGT. With respect to this clone: Its antigen is unidentified.

Researchers ran the PCR with 60 Vbeta and 13 Jbeta primers. Only in-frame clones appear in the TCRdb table, and some are missing; sequencing was by immunoSEQ multiplex PCR. Seen here are a few hundred thousand clones, roughly 80% observed once, and the top ten hold 2.9%. This chain links TRBV6-1 with TRBJ1-3; 10 bases are a match to TRBD1. The receptor was isolated from a man aged 25 to 40 in good health and CMV-seronegative. Sequencing was carried out using PBMCs. Here the CDR3 reads CASSASGQGTTIYF. The CDR3 DNA reads as TGTGCCAGCAGTGCCTCGGGACAGGGGACCACCATATATTTT.